This TCR beta chain was sequenced in a study of CD8+ T cells in alopecia areata. Looking at the study overall: A 6-month off-drug phase came after tofacitinib, which had lasted 6 to 18 months. Treated patients received severity scores based on the percentage of scalp area affected. Study-level points and caveats: Among the top 100, expanded CD8+ clones were significantly decreased by tofacitinib, as was scalp clonality.

Extraction and reverse transcription of RNA yielded cDNA as the sequencing template. The table came from immunoSEQ multiplex PCR; TCRdb's copy has only in-frame clones and leaves some out. The data contain about 190,000 clones, about 60% of them seen just once; the ten biggest clones take up roughly 0.7%. The CDR3 consists of 14 residues. The germline V gene has CDR1 MNHNY and CDR2 SVGAGI (reference sequence). The ends were cut back, 5 bases at V and 0 bases at J, with 11 bases in the middle. Treatment: oral pan-JAK inhibitor, 5-10 mg twice daily. Specimens obtained from alopecia areata patients comprised lesional scalp punch biopsies and peripheral blood. With regard to this clone: The antigen is undetermined.

This sequence was found in a human donor with alopecia areata. V and J are TRBV6-6 and TRBJ2-7; D is unclear. Here the sequenced sample was CD4+ T cells sorted from blood, taken at week 4, from a patient treated with tofacitinib. The CDR3 DNA reads as TGTGCCAGCAGTCCCCTCCACAGCTCCTACGAGCAGTACTTC. Encoded protein: CASSPLHSSYEQYF.